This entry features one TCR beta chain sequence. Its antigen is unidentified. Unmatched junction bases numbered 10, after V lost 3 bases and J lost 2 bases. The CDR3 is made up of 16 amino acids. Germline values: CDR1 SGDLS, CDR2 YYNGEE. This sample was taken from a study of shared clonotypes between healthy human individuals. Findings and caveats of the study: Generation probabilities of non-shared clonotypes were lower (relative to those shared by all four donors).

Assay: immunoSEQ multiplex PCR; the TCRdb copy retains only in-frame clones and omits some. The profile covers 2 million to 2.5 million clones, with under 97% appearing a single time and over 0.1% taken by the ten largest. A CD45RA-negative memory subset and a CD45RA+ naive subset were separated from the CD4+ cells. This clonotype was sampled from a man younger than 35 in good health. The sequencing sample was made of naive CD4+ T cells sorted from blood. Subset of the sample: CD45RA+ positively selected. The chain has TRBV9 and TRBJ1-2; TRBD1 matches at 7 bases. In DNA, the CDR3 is TGTGCCAGCAGCGCGGTACAGGGGAAAAAGAACTATGGCTACACCTTC. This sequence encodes CASSAVQGKKNYGYTF.